Sequencing of this TCR beta chain was carried out in a study of T-cell memory formation after mild COVID-19. The J segment lost 6 bases and the V segment lost 3 bases, leaving 9 bases of the junction unmatched. Per germline, CDR1 SGHVS and CDR2 FQNEAQ. This CDR3 comprises 17 residues. Using its own MiXCR run on the 5' RACE reads, TCRdb lists one record per CDR3 protein. The sample carries around 370,000 distinct CDR3 sequences, around 20% recorded once. The sample consisted of PBMCs or a T cell subset sorted from them (not recorded which). This TCR derives from an adult woman who had mild COVID-19 (a few samples of this study predate the infection). Cell type and time point are not known. The chain joins TRBV7-8 to TRBJ2-2, with TRBD2 matching 11 bases. This CDR3 reads CASSFTSGGRTAGELFF. The CDR3 DNA follows: TGTGCCAGCAGCTTCACTAGCGGGGGACGAACCGCCGGGGAGCTGTTTTTT.